Following are 23 T cell receptor beta chains from one sample sequenced in a study of T cell repertoires in cytomegalovirus infection. These receptors are not linked to any known antigen. TCRdb reprocessed the reads via MiXCR and lists one record per CDR3 protein. The sample consists of roughly 220,000 distinct CDR3 sequences, less than 50% of them appearing once. The specimen comprised CD8+ T cells from cultured PBMCs, sampled from culture after CMV antigen stimulation. The source of these receptors is a human donor in good health (CMV status not recorded). Some clones in this sample may be carry-over from other donors' samples.

This clonotype was counted ten times or more. CDR3 sequence (DNA): TGCGCCAGCAGCCAGCGGTGGGTCGGCTACGAGCAGTACTTC. Translating it yields CASSQRWVGYEQYF. The chain joins TRBV4-1 to TRBJ2-7; no clear D. The length of the CDR3 is 14 residues. From germline, CDR1 is MGHRA and CDR2 YSYEKL. V lost 3 bases and J 3 bases, leaving 12 bases between the germline ends.

The gene calls are TRBV7-2 and TRBJ1-6, with D tentatively TRBD1 (5 bases). CDR1 and CDR2 (germline): SGHTA, FQGNSA. The CDR3 is 17 residues long. Trimming shortened V by 4 bases and J by 1 base, and 14 bases separated the two germline ends. CDR3 nucleotide sequence: TGTGCCAGCAGCTCCCGTCCCAGGGAATCCTATAATTCACCCCTCCACTTT. Its translation is CASSSRPRESYNSPLHF. The variable domain in full, with the rest retrieved from reference TRBV7-2 and TRBJ1-6, is GAGVSQSPSNKVTEKGKDVELRCDPISGHTALYWYRQSLGQGLEFLIYFQGNSAPDKSGLPSDRFSAERTGGSVSTLTIQRTQQEDSAVYLCASSSRPRESYNSPLHFGNGTRLTVT.

This clonotype ranks as medium-sized. The V call is TRBV7-9, the J call TRBJ2-3; D possibly matches TRBD1 or TRBD2 (6 bases each). V lost 2 bases and J lost 2, with 20 bases in between. The CDR3 length is 18 residues. Germline V gene sequence: CDR1 SEHNR, CDR2 FQNEAQ (reference sequence). CDR3 protein: CASSLKRNSGASTDTQYF. CDR3 coding DNA: TGTGCCAGCAGCTTAAAAAGGAATTCGGGGGCCTCCACAGATACGCAGTATTTT.

V and J are TRBV6-5 and TRBJ2-2; TRBD1 matches 9 bases. This CDR3 is 16 amino acids long. CDR1 and CDR2 (germline): MNHEY, SVGAGI. V lost 2 bases to trimming and J lost 4 bases; unmatched junction nucleotides: 5. CDR3 sequence reads: CASSYAGQGFTGELFF. As DNA, the CDR3 is TGTGCCAGCAGTTACGCGGGACAGGGTTTCACCGGGGAGCTGTTTTTT.

The chain combines TRBV6-5 with TRBJ2-5; D gene uncertain. This CDR3 is 15 amino acids long. V was trimmed by 4 bases and J by 1 base, leaving 13 bases between them. Germline V gene data show CDR1 as MNHEY and CDR2 as SVGAGI. In nucleotides, the CDR3 is TGTGCCAGCAGTTCCAACCGGGCCCTCCAAGAGACCCAGTACTTC. As protein: CASSSNRALQETQYF.

This clonotype was counted a few times. This rearrangement joins TRBV7-9 to TRBJ2-1; 11 bases align to TRBD2. CDR1 is SEHNR and CDR2 is FQNEAQ in the germline V gene (reference sequence). The CDR3 consists of 16 residues. The V and J ends lost 5 bases and 7 bases, in that order; junction bases with no gene match: 10. In DNA form, the CDR3 reads TGTGCCAGCAGCGCTCGGAGGACTAGCGGGCTTAATGAGCAGTTCTTC. Residues: CASSARRTSGLNEQFF.

V usage is TRBV13 and J usage is TRBJ2-5, with unresolved D. This CDR3 has 12 amino acids. The V gene lost 6 bases and the J gene lost 4 bases, with 9 bases spanning the gap. Per the germline V gene, CDR1 is PRHDT and CDR2 is FYEKMQ (reference sequence). CDR3 coding DNA: TGTGCCAGCAGACTTGGGCGAGAGACCCAGTACTTC. This encodes CASRLGRETQYF.

V usage is TRBV14 and J usage is TRBJ2-2; 13 positions agree with TRBD2. V lost 4 bases to trimming and J lost 7 bases; unmatched junction nucleotides: 6. The CDR3 totals 16 residues. Germline V gene lookup returns CDR1 SGHDN and CDR2 FVKESK. CDR3 DNA sequence: TGTGCCAGCAGCCCCGGACTAGCGGGAGACAGCGGGGAGCTGTTTTTT. This gives the protein CASSPGLAGDSGELFF. Based on the CDR3 plus reference TRBV14 and TRBJ2-2, the full variable domain is EAGVTQFPSHSVIEKGQTVTLRCDPISGHDNLYWYRRVMGKEIKFLLHFVKESKQDESGMPNNRFLAERTGGTYSTLKVQPAELEDSGVYFCASSPGLAGDSGELFFGEGSRLTVL.

This clonotype has more than one count but fewer than ten. The rearrangement joins TRBV12-5 to TRBJ1-1; TRBD1 is a possible D gene (5 bases). The CDR3 consists of 15 residues. The germline gives CDR1 LGHNT, CDR2 FRNRAP. V was cut by 1 base and J by 3 bases, with 12 bases left in between. The CDR3 sequence: CASGLGIGTYTEAFF. Written as DNA, the CDR3 is TGTGCTAGTGGTTTGGGAATAGGGACTTACACTGAAGCTTTCTTT.

The V gene is TRBV7-2, the J gene TRBJ1-2; possibly TRBD1 for D (5 bases). The CDR3 loop spans 12 amino acids. Per the germline V gene, CDR1 is SGHTA and CDR2 is FQGNSA. The V end lost 7 bases, the J end lost 7 bases, and 13 bases lay between the germline ends. CDR3 region: CASTRDFFGYTF. CDR3 bases: TGTGCCAGCACCCGGGACTTTTTTGGCTACACCTTC.

The J gene is TRBJ2-5, the V gene TRBV18; D unclear. V was clipped by 5 bases and J by 1 base, with 17 bases between them. Germline V lookup: CDR1 KGHSH, CDR2 LQKENI. The CDR3 is 16 residues long. The CDR3 region has the DNA TGTGCCAGCTCATCGCCGGTTGGGGTGGGCCAAGAGACCCAGTACTTC. Amino acid sequence: CASSSPVGVGQETQYF.

Note on this clonotype: One junction end disagrees with the germline gene, perhaps due to a read error. This chain links TRBV27 with TRBJ2-7; 13 nucleotides agree with TRBD2. From germline, CDR1 is MNHEY and CDR2 SMNVEV (reference sequence). CDR3 size: 14 residues. CDR3 sequence: CASSPPGLAGPRHF. CDR3 DNA sequence: TGTGCCAGCAGTCCGCCGGGACTAGCGGGACCTCGTCACTTC.

The table lists this clonotype with many counts. The J gene is TRBJ1-1, the V gene TRBV7-6; D gene unclear. This CDR3 is built from 14 residues. V dropped 1 base and J dropped 2 bases, with 8 bases sitting between them. Germline-derived CDR1 and CDR2 are SGHVS and FNYEAQ. CDR3 amino acids: CASSLGGPNTEAFF. The CDR3 DNA sequence: TGTGCCAGCAGCTTAGGGGGTCCCAACACTGAAGCTTTCTTT.

The table lists this clonotype with a few counts. V usage is TRBV27 and J usage is TRBJ1-6; D is unclear. The length of the CDR3 is 17 residues. Germline V lookup: CDR1 MNHEY, CDR2 SMNVEV (reference sequence). Trimming stripped 8 bases from V and 5 bases from J, with 22 bases between. The CDR3 here is CASSPGGYPRDNSPLHF. The CDR3 nucleotides read TGTGCCAGCTCACCCGGAGGGTATCCAAGAGATAATTCACCCCTCCACTTT.

As to this clonotype: The conserved phenylalanine or tryptophan is not found at the CDR3 terminus, so this likely reflects a read error. V usage is TRBV5-1 and J usage is TRBJ2-1; TRBD2 matches at 8 bases. CDR3 length: 17 residues. V trimming: 4 bases; J trimming: 4 bases; junction bases outside the gene matches: 13. Germline lookup yields CDR1 SGHRS and CDR2 YFSETQ. In DNA form, the CDR3 reads TGCGCCAGCAGCCTACCTAAGCGGGAGTGGGTTTACAATGAGCAGTTCTTA. Translating gives CASSLPKREWVYNEQFL.

This clonotype was seen a handful of times. This chain links TRBV18 with TRBJ1-2; D remains ambiguous. Trimming cost V 6 bases and J 2 bases, with 13 bases left between them. Per germline, CDR1 KGHSH and CDR2 LQKENI. This CDR3 comprises 14 residues. Here the CDR3 DNA reads TGTGCCAGCTCTCCGGTTGGTAACAACTATGGCTACACCTTC. This translates into CASSPVGNNYGYTF.

A note on this clonotype: One end of the junction is discordant with germline, which a read error may explain. The chain links TRBV5-3 to TRBJ2-7; 11 bases fit TRBD2. TRBV5-3 is an ORF for which the function is uncertain. This CDR3 has 15 residues. In DNA, the CDR3 is TGTGCCAGCAGCTGGGGACTAGCGGTAACCTACGAGCAGTACTTC. Its translation: CASSWGLAVTYEQYF.

The chain couples TRBV11-2 to TRBJ2-1; 8 bases fit TRBD2. The CDR3 extends over 15 amino acids. Losses at the gene ends were 2 bases for V and 8 bases for J; bases not matched to a gene: 8. Germline assignment: CDR1 SGHAT and CDR2 FQNNGV. CDR3 DNA sequence: TGTGCCAGCAGCTTACTTCGGGGGGGCATGGATGAGCAGTTCTTC. Its translation is CASSLLRGGMDEQFF.

J is TRBJ2-7 and V is TRBV29-1; possible D gene TRBD2, 6 bases. Germline V gene data show CDR1 as SQVTM and CDR2 as ANQGSEA. V dropped 6 bases and J dropped 0 bases, with 15 bases sitting between them. This CDR3 is built from 14 residues. Here the CDR3 reads CSVIAVFGSYEQYF. The CDR3 DNA is TGCAGCGTAATAGCGGTTTTCGGCTCCTACGAGCAGTACTTC.

The chain links TRBV7-6 to TRBJ2-7; D possibly corresponds to TRBD2 (6 bases). The CDR3 has 14 amino acids. The V and J ends lost 4 bases and 4 bases respectively, with 14 bases between them. Germline lookup yields CDR1 SGHVS and CDR2 FNYEAQ. DNA of the CDR3: TGTGCCAGCAGCTGGGAACGGGAGCCATACGAGCAGTACTTC. Translating it yields CASSWEREPYEQYF.

On this clonotype: The junction departs from germline at one end; a sequencing error may be responsible. J is TRBJ2-1 and V is TRBV7-7, with 14 positions matching TRBD2. The CDR3 extends over 14 amino acids. Germline V CDR1 and CDR2: SSHAT, FNYEAQ (reference sequence). The chain's CDR3 is CASSPTSGRDEQFF. CDR3 DNA sequence: TGTGCTAGCAGCCCGACTAGCGGGAGGGATGAGCAGTTCTTC.

V and J are TRBV27 and TRBJ2-3, with D possibly matching TRBD1 (5 bases). Germline assignment: CDR1 MNHEY and CDR2 SMNVEV (reference sequence). This CDR3 is 14 amino acids long. V shed 2 bases and J shed 6 bases, with 12 bases lying between them. CDR3 in amino acids: CASSLATAEDTQYF. In nucleotides, the CDR3 is TGTGCCAGCAGTTTAGCGACAGCCGAGGATACGCAGTATTTT.

The V and J genes are TRBV15 and TRBJ2-7; possible D gene TRBD1, 5 bases. Per germline, CDR1 LNHNV and CDR2 YYDKDF (reference sequence). V lost 3 bases and J 1 base, leaving 16 bases between the germline ends. The CDR3 consists of 16 residues. In DNA form, the CDR3 reads TGTGCCACCAGCAGCCGAACAGGAATGTTTTCCTACGAGCAGTACTTC. It is translated as CATSSRTGMFSYEQYF.